This is a list of T cell receptor beta chains from one sample in a study of cytomegalovirus exposure and HLA in healthy donors. Method: immunoSEQ multiplex PCR; TCRdb's copy keeps in-frame clones and lacks some. The sample yields around 350,000 clones, just over 85% seen once. Sequencing was carried out using PBMCs. The receptor set was obtained from a woman between 18 and 30 years old in good health and CMV-seronegative. CDR3s include the opening cysteine and the closing phenylalanine or tryptophan. Fields, in order: J gene, V gene, clone size, D gene, CDR3 protein, CDR3 DNA. The D gene is left open where the match is weak. Size is omitted from some rows. Given values are once, few, many or a class for expanded clones.

j_call: TRBJ2-7
v_call: TRBV28
clone_size: few
d_call: -
cdr3_aa: CASSLEEPPHEQYF
cdr3_nt: TGTGCCAGCAGTTTGGAGGAGCCGCCCCACGAGCAGTACTTC

j_call: TRBJ1-1
v_call: TRBV4-1
clone_size: -
d_call: -
cdr3_aa: CASSLALGANTEAFF
cdr3_nt: TGCGCCAGCAGCCTTGCTTTGGGGGCGAACACTGAAGCTTTCTTT

j_call: TRBJ1-1
v_call: TRBV30
clone_size: few
d_call: TRBD1
cdr3_aa: CAWSPTGMNTEAFF
cdr3_nt: TGTGCCTGGAGTCCGACAGGGATGAACACTGAAGCTTTCTTT

j_call: TRBJ2-3
v_call: TRBV18
clone_size: -
d_call: -
cdr3_aa: CASSPNTGNTDTQYF
cdr3_nt: TGTGCCAGCTCGCCTAATACGGGGAACACAGATACGCAGTATTTT

j_call: TRBJ1-5
v_call: TRBV27
clone_size: -
d_call: -
cdr3_aa: CASSIQGWSNQPQHF
cdr3_nt: TGTGCCAGCAGCATCCAGGGTTGGAGCAATCAGCCCCAGCATTTT

j_call: TRBJ2-3
v_call: TRBV27
clone_size: -
d_call: -
cdr3_aa: CASSKRRTDTQYF
cdr3_nt: TGTGCCAGCAGCAAGCGCCGAACAGATACGCAGTATTTT

j_call: TRBJ2-5
v_call: TRBV28
clone_size: -
d_call: TRBD2
cdr3_aa: CASSSVRGGRETQYF
cdr3_nt: TGTGCCAGCAGTTCGGTACGCGGCGGGAGAGAGACCCAGTACTTC

j_call: TRBJ2-1
v_call: TRBV10-1
clone_size: few
d_call: TRBD2
cdr3_aa: CASSRLAGGKQFF
cdr3_nt: TGCGCCAGCAGCCGACTAGCGGGAGGGAAGCAGTTCTTC

j_call: TRBJ2-3
v_call: TRBV6-5
clone_size: -
d_call: -
cdr3_aa: CASRSPGDTQYF
cdr3_nt: TGTGCCAGCAGGTCCCCCGGTGATACGCAGTATTTT

j_call: TRBJ2-1
v_call: TRBV27
clone_size: -
d_call: TRBD2
cdr3_aa: CASSLGVTSGLSSYNEQFF
cdr3_nt: TGTGCCAGCAGTTTAGGGGTGACTAGCGGCCTGAGCTCCTACAATGAGCAGTTCTTC

j_call: TRBJ1-1
v_call: TRBV27
clone_size: once
d_call: -
cdr3_aa: CASSRRRGGGMNTEAFF
cdr3_nt: TGTGCCAGCAGTCGGCGTAGGGGAGGGGGGATGAACACTGAAGCTTTCTTT

j_call: TRBJ2-1
v_call: TRBV10-1
clone_size: -
d_call: TRBD2
cdr3_aa: CASSGGGLAVNEQFF
cdr3_nt: TGCGCCAGCAGTGGGGGGGGACTAGCGGTCAATGAGCAGTTCTTC

j_call: TRBJ2-3
v_call: TRBV7-2
clone_size: -
d_call: TRBD2
cdr3_aa: CASSLTSGRNTDTQYF
cdr3_nt: TGTGCCAGCAGCTTGACTAGCGGGAGGAACACAGATACGCAGTATTTT

j_call: TRBJ2-5
v_call: TRBV27
clone_size: -
d_call: -
cdr3_aa: CASSPLTPGETQYF
cdr3_nt: TGTGCCAGCAGCCCCCTCACCCCGGGGGAGACCCAGTACTTC

j_call: TRBJ2-3
v_call: TRBV9
clone_size: -
d_call: TRBD2
cdr3_aa: CASSATAGDLGDTQYF
cdr3_nt: TGTGCCAGCAGCGCAACCGCGGGGGACCTGGGGGATACGCAGTATTTT

j_call: TRBJ2-2
v_call: TRBV11-2
clone_size: -
d_call: TRBD2
cdr3_aa: CASSSLITSADTGELFF
cdr3_nt: TGTGCCAGCAGCTCCCTAATAACTAGCGCAGACACCGGGGAGCTGTTTTTT

j_call: TRBJ1-4
v_call: TRBV28
clone_size: -
d_call: TRBD1
cdr3_aa: CASSGTGGAGTNEKLFF
cdr3_nt: TGTGCCAGCAGCGGGACAGGGGGCGCAGGAACTAATGAAAAACTGTTTTTT

j_call: TRBJ2-7
v_call: TRBV5-8
clone_size: -
d_call: TRBD2
cdr3_aa: CASSRTRREQYF
cdr3_nt: TGTGCCAGCAGCCGGACTAGACGAGAGCAGTACTTC

j_call: TRBJ1-5
v_call: TRBV6-1
clone_size: -
d_call: TRBD1
cdr3_aa: CASSAHPGQGRDNQPQHF
cdr3_nt: TGTGCCAGCAGTGCACATCCGGGACAGGGTAGGGACAATCAGCCCCAGCATTTT

j_call: TRBJ1-1
v_call: TRBV2
clone_size: -
d_call: TRBD1
cdr3_aa: CASSEGGTGPGTEAFF
cdr3_nt: TGTGCCAGCAGTGAAGGGGGGACAGGCCCGGGGACTGAAGCTTTCTTT

j_call: TRBJ2-7
v_call: TRBV2
clone_size: -
d_call: TRBD2
cdr3_aa: CASRVASGDYEQYF
cdr3_nt: TGTGCCAGCAGAGTTGCTAGCGGGGACTACGAGCAGTACTTC

j_call: TRBJ1-2
v_call: TRBV19
clone_size: -
d_call: -
cdr3_aa: CASSTTLLGGVSNYGYTF
cdr3_nt: TGTGCCAGTAGTACGACTCTACTAGGGGGGGTTTCTAACTATGGCTACACCTTC

j_call: TRBJ2-7
v_call: TRBV7-9
clone_size: -
d_call: TRBD1
cdr3_aa: CASSIGQGANEQYF
cdr3_nt: TGTGCCAGCAGCATAGGACAGGGAGCGAACGAGCAGTACTTC

j_call: TRBJ2-2
v_call: TRBV10-1
clone_size: -
d_call: -
cdr3_aa: CASSAGEAGELFF
cdr3_nt: TGCGCCAGCAGTGCGGGGGAGGCCGGGGAGCTGTTTTTT

j_call: TRBJ1-1
v_call: TRBV18
clone_size: -
d_call: TRBD1
cdr3_aa: CASSPTGAVYRDTEAFF
cdr3_nt: TGTGCCAGCTCACCAACAGGGGCGGTGTACCGCGACACTGAAGCTTTCTTT

j_call: TRBJ2-3
v_call: TRBV28
clone_size: -
d_call: -
cdr3_aa: CASSLVHTDTQYF
cdr3_nt: TGTGCCAGCAGTTTAGTCCACACAGATACGCAGTATTTT

j_call: TRBJ2-7
v_call: TRBV2
clone_size: -
d_call: -
cdr3_aa: CASSEAWAGSSYEQYF
cdr3_nt: TGTGCCAGCAGTGAAGCTTGGGCGGGGAGCTCCTACGAGCAGTACTTC

j_call: TRBJ1-3
v_call: TRBV29-1
clone_size: -
d_call: -
cdr3_aa: CSVLTGSGNTIYF
cdr3_nt: TGCAGCGTTTTAACAGGGTCAGGAAACACCATATATTTT

j_call: TRBJ1-4
v_call: TRBV30
clone_size: -
d_call: -
cdr3_aa: CAWSGAPRANEKLFF
cdr3_nt: TGTGCCTGGAGTGGAGCCCCTCGGGCTAATGAAAAACTGTTTTTT

j_call: TRBJ1-2
v_call: TRBV15
clone_size: -
d_call: -
cdr3_aa: CATSRDFRLTGYTF
cdr3_nt: TGTGCCACCAGCAGAGATTTTCGGTTAACCGGCTACACCTTC

j_call: TRBJ1-2
v_call: TRBV30
clone_size: -
d_call: TRBD1
cdr3_aa: CAWSQDREFRGYTF
cdr3_nt: TGTGCCTGGAGCCAGGACAGGGAATTTCGGGGCTACACCTTC

j_call: TRBJ2-7
v_call: TRBV6-1
clone_size: -
d_call: -
cdr3_aa: CASSGHYEQYF
cdr3_nt: TGTGCCAGCAGTGGACACTACGAGCAGTACTTC

j_call: TRBJ2-3
v_call: TRBV5-6
clone_size: -
d_call: -
cdr3_aa: CASSLETRVTDTQYF
cdr3_nt: TGTGCCAGCAGCTTGGAGACTAGAGTAACAGATACGCAGTATTTT